This T cell receptor beta chain was found in a study of T cells in Graves' hyperthyroidism and ophthalmopathy (dated by TCRdb to 2018 to 2020). About the study as a whole: Peripheral blood samples were taken at initial diagnosis, before any treatment was given. In addition, the study compared T-cell repertoires in thyroid tissue and in blood from several Graves' hyperthyroidism patients. To identify distinguishing TCR V-J signatures, a discovery cohort of 90 to 100 patients was used, comprising fewer than 45 with Graves' ophthalmopathy and under 60 with stable Graves' hyperthyroidism. For training and testing, the 100 or so patients in the discovery cohort were randomly divided in a 7:3 ratio. According to the paper, TCR Vbeta CDR3 sequencing was carried out on around 140 peripheral blood samples, which came from approximately 43 ophthalmopathy, 80 or so hyperthyroidism and about 17 progressor patients. Following sampling, methimazole starting at 30 mg daily was given to hyperthyroidism patients, and high-dose intravenous methylprednisolone was given to ophthalmopathy patients. An independent validation cohort of some 18 hyperthyroidism patients and some 15 patients who later progressed to ophthalmopathy tested prospective prediction of ophthalmopathy. General conclusions and limits of the study: In cross-validation, a model built on a 13 V-J signature told ophthalmopathy apart from stable hyperthyroidism with over 85% sensitivity and around 81% specificity, and in testing the same model reached 80%/75%. Most expanded thyroid clonotypes (frequency above 0.001) were also found in blood, which suggests that blood repertoires may mirror thyroid immune responses. Sample size was not statistically predetermined, and investigators were not blinded to group allocation. During validation, the model predicted progression to ophthalmopathy a median of approximately 7 months ahead of onset, with more than 60% sensitivity and around 73% specificity.

This clonotype was recorded a few times. This clone's antigen is unknown. Per-base qualities were not stored, and no clone one base away is much larger. The germline V end is reduced by 3 bases and the J end by 4 bases; junction bases left unmatched: 8. Inclusive of the bounding cysteine and phenylalanine, the CDR3 is 16 residues long. Of all the DNA, just the CDR3 is kept, 48 bases in frame from base 1. A patient counted as having stable Graves' hyperthyroidism if no progression to ophthalmopathy occurred over 18 months of follow-up. The hyperthyroidism patients were between 18 and 65 years old and newly diagnosed, with a disease duration of less than 2 months. Any patient with an uncontrolled infection, another autoimmune disease, pregnancy or lactation was excluded. Diagnoses relied on clinical symptoms, serum thyroxine and TRAb, thyroid ultrasound and orbital computed tomography. PBMCs were separated from under 12 ml of fresh peripheral blood using Ficoll-Paque density gradient centrifugation. Total RNA was extracted with Trizol reagent, and quality was checked on an Agilent 2100 Bioanalyzer.

Amplification of TCR beta CDR3 regions was carried out from RNA transcripts. A first-round RT-PCR of the TCR CDR3 used the HTBI primer set with the Qiagen OneStep RT-PCR kit. Libraries were constructed in a second round of multiplex PCR, after which size selection and purification were performed. Sequencing of the libraries was done on an Illumina HiSeq2000 using paired-end 100 bp reads. Per the source publication's procedure: Raw data were processed with SOAPnuke, discarding reads with adapters, uncalled bases, mean Phred below 15, or no exact constant-primer or identifier match. COPE v1.2.5 was used to merge high-quality paired reads, and clonotypes were defined as unique nucleotide sequences. MiTCR v1.1 was used to align clonotypes to the IMGT TRBV, TRBD and TRBJ reference segments. Analysis was restricted to V-J combinations with a frequency above 0.0001, which covered roughly 99% of repertoires. The TCS score was defined as F50 (clonal expansion) divided by E x V (chaos), with BLOSUM62-based TCRdist calculated between CDR3 peptides within each V-J. Welch's t-statistics and random forest reduced around 520 V-J features to about 12, which were used in a naive Bayes classifier (R e1071). TCRdb trimmed the raw reads at Q25, called clones with MiXCR and kept productive beta chains. Each entry is one CDR3 protein sequence, shown with its most common DNA and genes. TCRdb's processing, not the study's, gives the V and J calls here. This sample lists roughly 400,000 distinct CDR3 sequences; 25% were detected once. The ten largest account for around 79% of the sample.

Sequenced input: blood. The chain links TRBV12-3 or TRBV12-4 with TRBJ2-5; the junction holds 10 bases that match TRBD2. This clonotype was sampled from a man aged 50-60 years with Graves' hyperthyroidism. The encoded CDR3 is CASSFGASGSLETQYF. The nucleotides are TGTGCCAGCAGTTTTGGGGCTAGCGGGAGCCTAGAGACCCAGTACTTC.